This TCR beta chain stems from a study of blood T cell repertoires in COVID-19. Study summary: PBMCs, B-cell-depleted T cells, or T cells were the source of the cDNA or gDNA that made up the material.

One Seattle source followed patients from active infection through their disease course. This CDR3 is built from 15 residues. V lost 0 bases and J lost 6; bases outside the gene matches: 4. The germline V gene has CDR1 KGHSH and CDR2 LQKENI. Using immunoSEQ multiplex PCR, the repertoire was profiled, and TCRdb retains in-frame clones only, with some absent. The sample has about 140,000 clones, about 87% seen once. This clone was seen once. V and J are TRBV18 and TRBJ2-1, with 8 bases that match TRBD2. This sequence was found in a human donor with COVID-19, enrolled during active disease. The donor label of this sample is uncertain. What was sequenced was peripheral blood. The CDR3 DNA follows: TGTGCCAGCTCACCACCTTCTAGCGGGTTCAATGAGCAGTTCTTC. Translated: CASSPPSSGFNEQFF.